The rows below give T cell receptor beta chains drawn from one sample of a study of cytomegalovirus exposure and HLA in healthy donors. Profiling relied on immunoSEQ multiplex PCR, and the TCRdb table lists in-frame clones only, not all of them. The table lists under 70,000 clones, 65% to 70% of them singletons, with about 2.1% in the top ten. Sample: PBMCs. The receptors come from a woman in her twenties or thirties in good health and CMV-seronegative. Both conserved end residues are part of each CDR3. A D gene is named only where the DNA matches it firmly. Some rows have no size entry. The others give once, few or many, or a class for an expanded clone.

d_call	v_call	clone_size	cdr3_length	j_call	cdr3_aa	cdr3_nt
.	TRBV6-6	.	13	TRBJ2-7	CASSPWPSYEQYF	TGTGCCAGCAGTCCCTGGCCCTCCTACGAGCAGTACTTC
.	TRBV6-6	.	12	TRBJ2-7	CASTRDTYEQYF	TGTGCCAGCACCAGGGACACCTACGAGCAGTACTTC
TRBD1	TRBV30	.	13	TRBJ1-2	CAWSEDRVYGYTF	TGTGCCTGGAGCGAGGACAGGGTCTATGGCTACACCTTC
TRBD1	TRBV29-1	.	13	TRBJ1-1	CSVADRGSTEAFF	TGCAGCGTTGCTGACAGGGGGAGCACTGAAGCTTTCTTT
.	TRBV5-1	.	15	TRBJ1-1	CASSSMTGRGTEAFF	TGCGCCAGCAGCTCAATGACGGGGAGAGGAACTGAAGCTTTCTTT
.	TRBV19	few	12	TRBJ1-1	CASSLWGRIAFF	TGTGCCAGTAGTTTGTGGGGGCGCATAGCTTTCTTT
TRBD1	TRBV28	.	17	TRBJ2-1	CASSPFTGVSSYNEQFF	TGTGCCAGCAGCCCCTTTACAGGGGTCAGTTCCTACAATGAGCAGTTCTTC
TRBD1	TRBV11-2	.	19	TRBJ2-6	CASSLVSGGGGSGANVLTF	TGTGCCAGCAGCTTAGTTTCAGGGGGTGGGGGCTCTGGGGCCAACGTCCTGACTTTC
.	TRBV15	.	19	TRBJ1-5	CATSRDRGRGRSYNQPQHF	TGCGCCACCAGCAGAGATCGAGGGAGGGGCCGATCATACAATCAGCCCCAGCATTTT
TRBD1	TRBV4-1	.	15	TRBJ2-7	CASSQGTGGVYEQYF	TGCGCCAGCAGCCAAGGGACAGGGGGCGTCTACGAGCAGTACTTC
.	TRBV6-1	.	15	TRBJ2-5	CASSEVRQPGGTQYF	TGTGCCAGCAGTGAAGTCCGACAGCCCGGGGGGACCCAGTACTTC
.	TRBV4-1	few	15	TRBJ1-5	CASSQGAGDYQPQHF	TGCGCCAGCAGCCAAGGGGCGGGGGATTATCAGCCCCAGCATTTT
.	TRBV2	.	14	TRBJ2-7	CASSEGSLSYEQYF	TGTGCCAGCAGTGAAGGTTCCCTCTCCTACGAGCAGTACTTC
TRBD2	TRBV5-1	.	15	TRBJ2-3	CASSPKLANTDTQYF	TGCGCCAGCAGCCCCAAACTAGCGAACACAGATACGCAGTATTTT
.	TRBV30	once	13	TRBJ2-5	CAWSVGGEETQYF	TGTGCCTGGAGTGTCGGGGGAGAGGAGACCCAGTACTTC
.	TRBV28	.	13	TRBJ2-5	CASSSRTDETQYF	TGTGCCAGCAGCTCCCGGACAGACGAGACCCAGTACTTC
TRBD1	TRBV5-6	few	17	TRBJ1-2	CASSPGTGGPGAYGYTF	TGTGCCAGCAGCCCTGGGACAGGGGGTCCGGGGGCCTATGGCTACACCTTC
.	TRBV6-5	.	14	TRBJ2-2	CASSGTKGAGELFF	TGTGCCAGCAGCGGGACCAAGGGGGCCGGGGAGCTGTTTTTT
TRBD1	TRBV6-4	once	15	TRBJ2-7	CASSDIGDRGLPSLF	TGTGCCAGCAGTGACATTGGGGACAGGGGGTTGCCCTCCCTTTTC
TRBD1	TRBV27	.	14	TRBJ1-2	CASSPWTGDYGYTF	TGTGCCAGCAGTCCCTGGACAGGGGACTATGGCTACACCTTC
.	TRBV6-6	few	15	TRBJ1-1	CASIGAVNMNTEAFF	TGTGCCAGCATTGGGGCAGTCAATATGAACACTGAAGCTTTCTTT
TRBD1	TRBV28	.	18	TRBJ1-6	CASSFLATGEPYNSPLHF	TGTGCCAGCAGTTTCCTCGCGACAGGGGAACCCTATAATTCACCCCTCCACTTT
.	TRBV10-3	.	13	TRBJ1-2	CAISTEANYGYTF	TGTGCCATCAGTACAGAAGCTAACTATGGCTACACCTTC
TRBD2	TRBV7-3	.	15	TRBJ2-2	CASSLSGGDTGELFF	TGTGCCAGCAGCCTCTCGGGGGGTGACACCGGGGAGCTGTTTTTT
.	TRBV6-1	.	14	TRBJ2-7	CASSERGSSYEQYF	TGTGCCAGCAGTGAAAGGGGAAGCTCCTACGAGCAGTACTTC
TRBD2	TRBV9	.	18	TRBJ2-1	CASSSPAGTSGRYNEQFF	TGTGCCAGCAGCTCACCGGCGGGGACTAGCGGGCGCTACAATGAGCAGTTCTTC
TRBD1	TRBV6-1	.	12	TRBJ1-2	CASSGTAYGYTF	TGTGCCAGCAGCGGGACAGCCTATGGCTACACCTTC
TRBD1	TRBV15	once	12	TRBJ1-2	CATSKGQASYTF	TGTGCCACCAGCAAAGGACAGGCGAGCTACACCTTC
TRBD2	TRBV7-9	.	15	TRBJ2-1	CASSLVAGGHNEQFF	TGTGCCAGCAGCTTAGTGGCGGGGGGCCACAATGAGCAGTTCTTC
.	TRBV5-8	.	14	TRBJ2-5	CASSRKGGEETQYF	TGTGCCAGCAGCCGAAAAGGGGGGGAAGAGACCCAGTACTTC
.	TRBV5-4	few	13	TRBJ1-2	CASSITGSYGYTF	TGTGCCAGCAGCATAACAGGGTCCTATGGCTACACCTTC
.	TRBV4-1	.	15	TRBJ1-2	CASSQAQGRNYGYTF	TGCGCCAGCAGCCAAGCCCAGGGTCGGAACTATGGCTACACCTTC
.	TRBV9	few	14	TRBJ1-5	CASSPGVDNQPQHF	TGTGCCAGCAGTCCGGGGGTTGACAATCAGCCCCAGCATTTT